This T cell receptor (beta chain) was documented in a study of T cell responses to AZD1222 COVID-19 vaccine. About this clone: Its antigen is currently unknown.

Measured with immunoSEQ multiplex PCR; TCRdb has only the in-frame clones, and not every one. The sample has roughly 150,000 clones, just under 95% seen once. The CDR3 has 15 amino acids. V lost 5 bases and J lost 9, with 20 bases in between. CDR1 LNHDA and CDR2 SQIVND come from the germline V gene (reference sequence). Study-wide results and limits: None of the repertoires were sampled until the peak T cell response had passed. Reportedly, nearly half of unique spike TCRs recognized epitopes outside B.1.351/B.1.1.7 mutations. White British people made up most donors, females outnumbered males, and clonal diversity was possibly underestimated.

The TCR comes from an adult in good health. The source was peripheral blood, collected on day 0 of AZD1222 vaccination. The J gene is TRBJ1-5, the V gene TRBV19; a weak D match, TRBD1 (5 bases). The CDR3 protein is CASSPSPGPNTPQHF. Written as DNA, the CDR3 is TGTGCCAGTAGTCCGAGCCCGGGACCCAACACGCCCCAGCATTTT.